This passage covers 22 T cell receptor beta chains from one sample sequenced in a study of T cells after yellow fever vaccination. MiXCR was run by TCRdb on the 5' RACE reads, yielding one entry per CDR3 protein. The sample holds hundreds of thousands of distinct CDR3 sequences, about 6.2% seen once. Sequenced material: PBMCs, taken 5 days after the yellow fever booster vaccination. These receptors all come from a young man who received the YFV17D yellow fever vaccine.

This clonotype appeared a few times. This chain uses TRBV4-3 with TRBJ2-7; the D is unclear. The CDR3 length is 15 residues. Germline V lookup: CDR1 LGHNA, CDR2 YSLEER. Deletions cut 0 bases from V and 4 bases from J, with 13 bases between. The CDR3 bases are TGCGCCAGCAGCCAAGATTACGCAGACCTTTACGAGCAGTACTTC. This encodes CASSQDYADLYEQYF.

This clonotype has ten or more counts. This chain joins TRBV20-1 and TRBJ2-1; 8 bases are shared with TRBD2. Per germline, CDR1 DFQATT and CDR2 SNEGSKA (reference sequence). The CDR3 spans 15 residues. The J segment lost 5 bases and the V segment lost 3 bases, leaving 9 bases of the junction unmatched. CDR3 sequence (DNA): TGCAGTGCTAGGAAGAGTTTAGCGGGACACAATGAGCAGTTCTTC. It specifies CSARKSLAGHNEQFF.

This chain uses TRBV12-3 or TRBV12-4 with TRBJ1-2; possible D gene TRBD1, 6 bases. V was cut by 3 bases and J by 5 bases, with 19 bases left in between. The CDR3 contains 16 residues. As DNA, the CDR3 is TGTGCCAGCAGTTTTGGCAGGGGAACGGTCAAGTATGGCTACACCTTC. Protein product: CASSFGRGTVKYGYTF.

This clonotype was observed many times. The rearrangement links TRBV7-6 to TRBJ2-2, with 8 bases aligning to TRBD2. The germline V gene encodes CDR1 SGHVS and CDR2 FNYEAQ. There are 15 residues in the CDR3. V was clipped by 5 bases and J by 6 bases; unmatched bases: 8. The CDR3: CASSVSGILAGELFF. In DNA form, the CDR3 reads TGTGCCAGCAGCGTTAGCGGGATTTTGGCCGGGGAGCTGTTTTTT. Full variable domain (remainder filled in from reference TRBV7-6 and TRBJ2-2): GAGVSQSPRYKVTKRGQDVALRCDPISGHVSLYWYRQALGQGPEFLTYFNYEAQQDKSGLPNDRFSAERPEGSISTLTIQRTEQRDSAMYRCASSVSGILAGELFFGEGSRLTVL.

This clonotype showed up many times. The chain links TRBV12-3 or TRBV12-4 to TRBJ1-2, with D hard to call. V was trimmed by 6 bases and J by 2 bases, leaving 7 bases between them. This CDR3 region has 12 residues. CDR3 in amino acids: CASRPGNYGYTF. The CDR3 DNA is TGTGCCAGCAGACCGGGGAACTATGGCTACACCTTC.

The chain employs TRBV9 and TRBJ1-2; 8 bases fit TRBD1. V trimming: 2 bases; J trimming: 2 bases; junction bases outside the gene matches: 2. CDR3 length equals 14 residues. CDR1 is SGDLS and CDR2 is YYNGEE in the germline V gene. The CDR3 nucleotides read TGTGCCAGCAGCGTGGACAGGGCCAACTATGGCTACACCTTC. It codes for CASSVDRANYGYTF.

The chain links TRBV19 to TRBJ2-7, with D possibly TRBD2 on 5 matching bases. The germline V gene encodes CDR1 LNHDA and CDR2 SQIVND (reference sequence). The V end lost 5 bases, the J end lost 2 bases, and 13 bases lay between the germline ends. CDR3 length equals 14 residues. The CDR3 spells CASSPPGVPYEQYF. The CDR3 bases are TGTGCCAGTAGTCCTCCCGGGGTACCCTACGAGCAGTACTTC. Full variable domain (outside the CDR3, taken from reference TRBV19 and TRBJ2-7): DGGITQSPKYLFRKEGQNVTLSCEQNLNHDAMYWYRQDPGQGLRLIYYSQIVNDFQKGDIAEGYSVSREKKESFPLTVTSAQKNPTAFYLCASSPPGVPYEQYFGPGTRLTVT.

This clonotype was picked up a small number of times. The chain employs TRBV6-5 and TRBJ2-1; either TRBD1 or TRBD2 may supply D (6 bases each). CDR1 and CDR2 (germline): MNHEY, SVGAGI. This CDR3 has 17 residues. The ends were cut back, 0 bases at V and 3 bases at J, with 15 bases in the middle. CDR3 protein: CASSYSKARGVYNEQFF. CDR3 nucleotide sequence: TGTGCCAGCAGTTACTCGAAAGCGAGGGGGGTCTACAATGAGCAGTTCTTC.

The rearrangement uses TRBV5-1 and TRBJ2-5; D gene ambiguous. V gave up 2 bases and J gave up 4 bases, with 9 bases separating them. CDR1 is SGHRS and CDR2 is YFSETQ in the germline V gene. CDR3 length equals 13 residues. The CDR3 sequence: CASSFGAAETQYF. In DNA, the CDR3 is TGCGCCAGCAGCTTTGGAGCCGCAGAGACCCAGTACTTC. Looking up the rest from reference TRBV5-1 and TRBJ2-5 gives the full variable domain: KAGVTQTPRYLIKTRGQQVTLSCSPISGHRSVSWYQQTPGQGLQFLFEYFSETQRNKGNFPGRFSGRQFSNSRSEMNVSTLELGDSALYLCASSFGAAETQYFGPGTRLLVL.

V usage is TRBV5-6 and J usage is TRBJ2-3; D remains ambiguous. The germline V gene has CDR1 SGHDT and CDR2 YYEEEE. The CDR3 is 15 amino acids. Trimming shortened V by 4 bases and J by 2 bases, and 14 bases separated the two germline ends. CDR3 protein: CASSTARTFTDTQYF. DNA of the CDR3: TGTGCCAGCAGCACAGCTCGGACCTTCACAGATACGCAGTATTTT.

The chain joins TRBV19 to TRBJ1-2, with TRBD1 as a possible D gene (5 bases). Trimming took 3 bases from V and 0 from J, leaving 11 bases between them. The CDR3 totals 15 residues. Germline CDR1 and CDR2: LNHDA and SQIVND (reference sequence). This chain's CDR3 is CASSMGRRTNYGYTF. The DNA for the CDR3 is TGTGCCAGTAGTATGGGACGTCGAACTAACTATGGCTACACCTTC. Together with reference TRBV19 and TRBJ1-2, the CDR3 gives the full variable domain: DGGITQSPKYLFRKEGQNVTLSCEQNLNHDAMYWYRQDPGQGLRLIYYSQIVNDFQKGDIAEGYSVSREKKESFPLTVTSAQKNPTAFYLCASSMGRRTNYGYTFGSGTRLTVV.

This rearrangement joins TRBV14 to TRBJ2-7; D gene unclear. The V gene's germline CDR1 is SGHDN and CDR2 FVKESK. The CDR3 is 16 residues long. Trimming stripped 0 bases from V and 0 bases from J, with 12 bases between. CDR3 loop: CASSQDLFTPSYEQYF. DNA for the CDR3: TGTGCCAGCAGCCAAGATCTATTTACACCCTCCTACGAGCAGTACTTC.

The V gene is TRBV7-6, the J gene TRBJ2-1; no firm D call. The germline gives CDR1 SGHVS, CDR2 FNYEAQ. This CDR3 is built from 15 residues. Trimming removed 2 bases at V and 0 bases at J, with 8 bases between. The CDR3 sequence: CASSLSRSSYNEQFF. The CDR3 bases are TGTGCCAGCAGCTTATCTAGAAGCTCCTACAATGAGCAGTTCTTC. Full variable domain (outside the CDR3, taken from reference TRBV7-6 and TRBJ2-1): GAGVSQSPRYKVTKRGQDVALRCDPISGHVSLYWYRQALGQGPEFLTYFNYEAQQDKSGLPNDRFSAERPEGSISTLTIQRTEQRDSAMYRCASSLSRSSYNEQFFGPGTRLTVL.

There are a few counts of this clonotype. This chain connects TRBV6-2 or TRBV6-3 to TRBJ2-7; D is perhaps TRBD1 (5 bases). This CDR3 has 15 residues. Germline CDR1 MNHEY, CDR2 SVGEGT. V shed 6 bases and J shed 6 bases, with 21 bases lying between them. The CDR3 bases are TGTGCCAGCAGCATAGCTTTTGACAGCTCGGGCGAGCAGTACTTC. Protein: CASSIAFDSSGEQYF.

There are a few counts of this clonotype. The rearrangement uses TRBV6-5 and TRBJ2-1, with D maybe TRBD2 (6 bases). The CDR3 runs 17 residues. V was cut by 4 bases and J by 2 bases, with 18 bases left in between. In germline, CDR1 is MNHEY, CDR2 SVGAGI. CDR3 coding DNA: TGTGCCAGCAGTTCTGGTCTCCAGCGGGTCCCCTACAATGAGCAGTTCTTC. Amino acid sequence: CASSSGLQRVPYNEQFF.

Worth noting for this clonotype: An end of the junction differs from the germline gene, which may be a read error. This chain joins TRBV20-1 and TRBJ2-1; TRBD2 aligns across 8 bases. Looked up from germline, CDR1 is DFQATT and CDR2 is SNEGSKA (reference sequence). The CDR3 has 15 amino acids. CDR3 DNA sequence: TGCAGTACTAGATCTGAGAGCGGGAGCTTGGAGGAGCAGTTCTTC. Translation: CSTRSESGSLEEQFF.

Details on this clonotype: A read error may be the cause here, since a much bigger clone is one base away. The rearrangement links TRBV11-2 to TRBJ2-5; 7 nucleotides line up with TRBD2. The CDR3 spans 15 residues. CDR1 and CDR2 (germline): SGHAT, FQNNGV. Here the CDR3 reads CASTSTGTNGESQYF. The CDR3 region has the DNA TGTGCCAGCACCTCGACCGGGACTAATGGCGAGAGCCAGTACTTC.

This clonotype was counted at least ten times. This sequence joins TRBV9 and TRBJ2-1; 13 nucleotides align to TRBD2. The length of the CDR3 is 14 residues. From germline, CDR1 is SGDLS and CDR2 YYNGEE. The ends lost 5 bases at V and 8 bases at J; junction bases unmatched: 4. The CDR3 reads CASRRTSGSDEQFF. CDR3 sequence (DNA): TGTGCCAGCAGGCGGACTAGCGGGAGCGATGAGCAGTTCTTC. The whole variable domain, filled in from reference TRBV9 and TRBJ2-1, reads DSGVTQTPKHLITATGQRVTLRCSPRSGDLSVYWYQQSLDQGLQFLIQYYNGEERAKGNILERFSAQQFPDLHSELNLSSLELGDSALYFCASRRTSGSDEQFFGPGTRLTVL.

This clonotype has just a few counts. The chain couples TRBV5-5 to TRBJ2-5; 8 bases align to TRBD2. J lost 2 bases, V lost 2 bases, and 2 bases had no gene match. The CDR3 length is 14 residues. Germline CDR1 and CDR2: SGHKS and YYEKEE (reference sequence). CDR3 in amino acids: CASSFPGGQETQYF. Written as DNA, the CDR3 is TGTGCCAGCAGCTTCCCGGGGGGGCAAGAGACCCAGTACTTC.

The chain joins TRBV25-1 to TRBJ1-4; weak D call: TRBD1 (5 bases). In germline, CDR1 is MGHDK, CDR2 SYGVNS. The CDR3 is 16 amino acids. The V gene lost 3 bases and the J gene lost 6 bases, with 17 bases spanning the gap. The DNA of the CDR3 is TGTGCCAGCAGTGACCTTGGGGGACGGCCTGATGAAAAACTGTTTTTT. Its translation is CASSDLGGRPDEKLFF.

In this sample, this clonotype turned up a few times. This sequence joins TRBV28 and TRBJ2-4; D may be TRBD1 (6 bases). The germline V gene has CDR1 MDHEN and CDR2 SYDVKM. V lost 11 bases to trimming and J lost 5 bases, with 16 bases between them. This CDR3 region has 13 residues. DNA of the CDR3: TGTGCCGGCTCCAGGGGAGACCAAAACATTCAGTACTTC. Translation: CAGSRGDQNIQYF.

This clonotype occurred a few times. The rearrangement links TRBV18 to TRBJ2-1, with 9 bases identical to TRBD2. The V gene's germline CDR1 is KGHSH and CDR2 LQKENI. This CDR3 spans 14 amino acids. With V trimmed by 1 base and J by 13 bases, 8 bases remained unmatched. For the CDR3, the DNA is TGTGCCAGCTCACCACTAGCGGGAGTATTGACCCAGTTCTTC. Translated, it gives CASSPLAGVLTQFF.